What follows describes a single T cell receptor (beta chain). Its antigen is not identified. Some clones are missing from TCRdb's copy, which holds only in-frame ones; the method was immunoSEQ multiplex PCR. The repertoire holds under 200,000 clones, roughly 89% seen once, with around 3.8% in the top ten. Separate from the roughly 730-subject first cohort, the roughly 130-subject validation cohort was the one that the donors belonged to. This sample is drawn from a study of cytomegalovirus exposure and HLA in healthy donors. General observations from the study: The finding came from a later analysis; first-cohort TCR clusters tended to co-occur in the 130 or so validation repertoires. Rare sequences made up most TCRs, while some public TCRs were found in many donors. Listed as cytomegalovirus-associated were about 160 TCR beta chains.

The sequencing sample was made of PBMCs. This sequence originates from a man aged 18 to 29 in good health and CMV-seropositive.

The CDR3 spells CASRPGTSYTGELFF. The CDR3 nucleotides are TGTGCCAGCAGGCCCGGGACTAGCTACACCGGGGAGCTGTTTTTT. The chain employs TRBV2 and TRBJ2-2, with 9 positions matching TRBD2. The V segment lost 6 bases and the J segment 3 bases; nucleotides outside the gene matches: 5. CDR1 and CDR2 (germline): SNHLY, FYNNEI. The CDR3 length is 15 residues.